Given below is one T cell receptor (beta chain) in context. Its antigen remains unidentified. RNA was extracted and reverse transcribed into cDNA as the sequencing template. Sequenced by immunoSEQ multiplex PCR; TCRdb stores in-frame clones only, minus some. The sample contains some 51,000 clones, 90% to 97% of which appear only once. The data derive from a study of CD8+ T cells in alopecia areata. Whole-study context: Tofacitinib exposure lasted 6 to 18 months, followed by 6 months off drug. Findings of the study overall: Sharing of TCR sequences between patients (possibly for HLA-related reasons) was less clear than in mice.

Per germline, CDR1 SEHNR and CDR2 FQNEAQ (reference sequence). The CDR3 sequence is 15 residues long. V dropped 1 base and J dropped 6; count of bases not matched to a gene: 5. V is TRBV7-9 and J is TRBJ2-7, with TRBD2 identical over 11 bases. The sequencing used CD8+ T cells sorted from blood, collected at week 0. The sequence came from a human donor with alopecia areata. The CDR3 loop is CASSLGSGGAIEQYF. The CDR3 DNA reads TGTGCCAGCAGCTTAGGTAGCGGGGGGGCCATCGAGCAGTACTTC.